This T cell receptor (beta chain) was recorded in a study of blood T cell repertoires in COVID-19. On the study more broadly: The origin of the acute and convalescent COVID-19 samples was the United States, Italy and Spain. PBMCs, B-cell-depleted T cells, or T cells provided the cDNA or gDNA that made up the material.

Per the authors' pipeline: For nucleated cells, counts were estimated from reference gene primer amplification. Assay: immunoSEQ multiplex PCR; the TCRdb copy retains only in-frame clones and omits some. V and J calls and clone size follow that table, whereas D and trimming were derived from the DNA. The sample yields approximately 88,000 clones, roughly 80% seen once. The germline V and J ends were trimmed by 6 bases and 4 bases, with 12 bases remaining between them. Per germline, CDR1 SNHLY and CDR2 FYNNEI. The CDR3 has 13 residues. Sequencing was done on a sample of peripheral blood. This TCR derives from a woman older than 75 with acute or convalescent COVID-19. The chain links TRBV2 to TRBJ1-1; TRBD1 might be the D (6 bases). CDR3 region: CASSAGAGTEAFF. The DNA for the CDR3 is TGTGCCAGCAGCGCAGGGGCCGGCACTGAAGCTTTCTTT. Combining the CDR3 with reference TRBV2 and TRBJ1-1 gives the whole variable domain EPEVTQTPSHQVTQMGQEVILRCVPISNHLYFYWYRQILGQKVEFLVSFYNNEISEKSEIFDDQFSVERPDGSNFTLKIRSTKLEDSAMYFCASSAGAGTEAFFGQGTRLTVV.